Following are 21 T cell receptor beta chains from one sample sequenced in a study of T-cell reconstitution after alpha-beta-depleted transplantation in children. Unique molecular identifiers were used in preparing the TCRbeta library. TCRdb reanalysed the PCR reads using MiXCR and keeps one entry per CDR3 protein. The sample includes around 360,000 distinct CDR3 sequences, 10% of them seen just once. Sequenced here: PBMCs from the stem cell graft donor, sampled from the stem cell graft. All receptors come from a human donor who donated a stem cell graft to a child with acute lymphoblastic leukemia.

The V and J genes are TRBV10-3 and TRBJ2-7; D remains ambiguous. The germline V gene has CDR1 ENHRY and CDR2 SYGVKD. Trimming pared 11 bases from V and 6 bases from J, leaving 17 bases between. This CDR3 is built from 12 residues. CDR3 DNA: TGTGCCGCCGCCGTCCGAGCGAGCGAGCAGTACTTC. Translating gives CAAAVRASEQYF.

This clonotype has a count of ten or more. The chain recombines TRBV7-2 with TRBJ1-2, with D hard to call. V was shortened by 2 bases and J by 8 bases, with 9 bases between the two germline ends. Germline-derived CDR1 and CDR2 are SGHTA and FQGNSA. The CDR3 has 12 amino acids. The CDR3 DNA sequence: TGTGCCAGCAGCTTAAGAGTCGGAGGCTACACCTTC. Its translation is CASSLRVGGYTF.

The rearrangement links TRBV20-1 to TRBJ2-1; 8 nucleotides agree with TRBD2. Per the germline V gene, CDR1 is DFQATT and CDR2 is SNEGSKA (reference sequence). The CDR3 loop spans 16 amino acids. The V and J ends lost 3 bases and 1 base, in that order; junction bases with no gene match: 8. CDR3 bases: TGCAGTGCTAGGAGGTTAGCGGGGAAGTCCTACAATGAGCAGTTCTTC. Translated: CSARRLAGKSYNEQFF.

The J gene is TRBJ2-7, the V gene TRBV12-3 or TRBV12-4; 13 bases are shared with TRBD2. V gave up 3 bases and J gave up 7 bases; unmatched junction bases: 6. The CDR3 is 15 amino acids. CDR3: CASSFWGLAGQEQYF. DNA of the CDR3: TGTGCCAGCAGTTTCTGGGGACTAGCGGGACAAGAGCAGTACTTC.

For this clonotype: One end of the junction is discordant with germline, which a read error may explain. The chain combines TRBV28 with TRBJ2-4; D is unresolved. This CDR3 spans 12 amino acids. Germline CDR1 MDHEN, CDR2 SYDVKM. The CDR3 sequence: CASSLSSRSSHF. The CDR3 nucleotides read TGTGCCAGCAGTTTATCCTCCCGTTCCTCGCACTTC.

There are a few counts of this clonotype. The chain is built from TRBV4-3 and TRBJ2-6; D not certain. Trimming left V 2 bases short and J 1 base short, with 9 bases between. The CDR3 is made up of 16 amino acids. The germline gives CDR1 LGHNA, CDR2 YSLEER. The chain's CDR3 is CASSQRVRSGANVLTF. CDR3 nucleotide sequence: TGCGCCAGCAGCCAAAGGGTCAGGTCTGGGGCCAACGTCCTGACTTTC.

This rearrangement joins TRBV18 to TRBJ1-3, with TRBD1 matching 7 bases. With V trimmed by 3 bases and J by 0 bases, 2 bases remained unmatched. This CDR3 contains 15 residues. CDR1 KGHSH and CDR2 LQKENI come from the germline V gene. For the CDR3, the DNA is TGTGCCAGCTCACCGGGACAGCTCTCTGGAAACACCATATATTTT. Translating it yields CASSPGQLSGNTIYF. Looking up the rest from reference TRBV18 and TRBJ1-3 gives the full variable domain: NAGVMQNPRHLVRRRGQEARLRCSPMKGHSHVYWYRQLPEEGLKFMVYLQKENIIDESGMPKERFSAEFPKEGPSILRIQQVVRGDSAAYFCASSPGQLSGNTIYFGEGSWLTVV.

This clonotype was recorded at least ten times. V is TRBV11-2 and J is TRBJ2-7, with D perhaps assigned TRBD1 or TRBD2 (5 bases each). CDR3 length: 14 residues. The V gene's germline CDR1 is SGHAT and CDR2 FQNNGV. The germline V and J ends were trimmed by 1 base and 1 base, with 8 bases remaining between them. For the CDR3, the DNA is TGTGCCAGCAGCTTAGCGGGACCATCCTACGAGCAGTACTTC. Encoded protein: CASSLAGPSYEQYF.

The table lists this clonotype with a few counts. This chain connects TRBV7-9 to TRBJ1-2, with TRBD1 matching over 10 bases. J was trimmed by 4 bases and V by 5 bases; bases with no gene match: 13. This CDR3 region has 17 residues. CDR1 and CDR2 (germline): SEHNR, FQNEAQ (reference sequence). CDR3 sequence: CASSHSYDRGPFYGYTF. For the CDR3, the DNA is TGTGCCAGCAGCCACTCCTACGACAGGGGGCCTTTCTATGGCTACACCTTC.

For this clonotype: The final CDR3 position lacks the conserved phenylalanine or tryptophan, pointing to a likely read error. The chain carries TRBV6-1 and TRBJ2-1, with 7 bases aligning to TRBD1. The CDR3 length is 13 residues. V gave up 6 bases and J gave up 7 bases; unmatched junction bases: 6. Germline CDR1 is MNHNS and CDR2 is SASEGT. The CDR3 protein is CASSRDSMNEQFS. In DNA form, the CDR3 reads TGTGCCAGCAGCCGGGACAGTATGAATGAGCAGTTCTCC.

This clonotype has a handful of counts. The chain uses TRBV29-1 and TRBJ1-1; D is uncertain. Per the germline V gene, CDR1 is SQVTM and CDR2 is ANQGSEA. Trimming removed 4 bases from V and 0 bases from J, with 6 bases in between. CDR3 size: 12 residues. Written as DNA, the CDR3 is TGCAGCGTTGGCGGGGTGAACACTGAAGCTTTCTTT. This sequence encodes CSVGGVNTEAFF.

This clonotype has a handful of counts. The genes are TRBV15 and TRBJ1-1, with D unclear. Trimming removed 2 bases at V and 0 bases at J, with 7 bases between. The CDR3 is made up of 14 amino acids. Per germline, CDR1 LNHNV and CDR2 YYDKDF (reference sequence). DNA of the CDR3: TGTGCCACCAGCAGACCAGGTTTGAACACTGAAGCTTTCTTT. Amino acid sequence: CATSRPGLNTEAFF.

The chain combines TRBV20-1 with TRBJ2-3; no clear D gene. This CDR3 spans 14 amino acids. The germline CDR1 and CDR2 sequences are DFQATT and SNEGSKA (reference sequence). V was cut by 1 base and J by 2 bases, with 10 bases left in between. DNA of the CDR3: TGCAGTGCTAGAGTCCCACACTTCACAGATACGCAGTATTTT. Its translation is CSARVPHFTDTQYF.

The chain combines TRBV10-3 with TRBJ2-7, with 7 bases lining up with TRBD1. V trimming: 2 bases; J trimming: 3 bases; junction bases outside the gene matches: 4. The CDR3 covers 14 residues. Germline V gives CDR1 ENHRY, CDR2 SYGVKD. Here the CDR3 DNA reads TGTGCCATCAGTGAGCCTGGGACAGTCTACGAGCAGTACTTC. Protein sequence: CAISEPGTVYEQYF.

This clonotype was counted a few times. The genes are TRBV4-3 and TRBJ1-1; TRBD1 might be the D (5 bases). The CDR3 totals 13 residues. Germline lookup yields CDR1 LGHNA and CDR2 YSLEER. V was cut by 4 bases and J by 10 bases, with 16 bases left in between. CDR3: CASSRTRGHGAFF. Written as DNA, the CDR3 is TGCGCCAGCAGCCGAACTAGGGGCCATGGAGCTTTCTTT.

There are a few counts of this clonotype. V usage is TRBV27 and J usage is TRBJ1-5; a possible D gene is TRBD1 (5 bases). The CDR3 consists of 17 residues. CDR1 and CDR2 (germline): MNHEY, SMNVEV (reference sequence). The V and J ends lost 5 bases and 4 bases respectively, with 21 bases between them. CDR3 in amino acids: CASSLVTPGTSNQPQHF. CDR3 in DNA: TGTGCCAGCAGTCTGGTAACCCCCGGGACTAGTAATCAGCCCCAGCATTTT.

This chain connects TRBV15 to TRBJ2-7; D not certain. CDR1 and CDR2 (germline): LNHNV, YYDKDF (reference sequence). Trimming left V 8 bases short and J 3 bases short, with 11 bases between. The CDR3 is 12 residues long. As DNA, the CDR3 is TGTGCCACCGGCCGAAGAGGCTACGAGCAGTACTTC. It yields the protein CATGRRGYEQYF. Together with reference TRBV15 and TRBJ2-7, the CDR3 gives the full variable domain: DAMVIQNPRYQVTQFGKPVTLSCSQTLNHNVMYWYQQKSSQAPKLLFHYYDKDFNNEADTPDNFQSRRPNTSFCFLDIRSPGLGDTAMYLCATGRRGYEQYFGPGTRLTVT.

This clonotype was seen ten or more times. The chain links TRBV5-1 to TRBJ2-7; the match to TRBD1 covers 8 bases. With 5 bases clipped from V and 2 bases from J, the junction kept 9 bases outside the gene matches. CDR1 and CDR2 (germline): SGHRS, YFSETQ. This CDR3 comprises 15 residues. CDR3 DNA sequence: TGCGCCAGCAGTCCTTACGGGACAGGCACCTACGAGCAGTACTTC. It encodes CASSPYGTGTYEQYF.

There are a few counts of this clonotype. The chain combines TRBV4-3 with TRBJ1-5, with D uncertain. The CDR3 is made up of 17 amino acids. V was cut by 0 bases and J by 2 bases, with 14 bases left in between. In germline, CDR1 is LGHNA, CDR2 YSLEER. The CDR3 coding sequence is TGCGCCAGCAGCCAAGATCGGGGTCTCAGTGGCAATCAGCCCCAGCATTTT. This codes for CASSQDRGLSGNQPQHF.

The chain recombines TRBV6-2 or TRBV6-3 with TRBJ2-2; D unresolved. Germline V gene lookup returns CDR1 MNHEY and CDR2 SVGEGT. Trimming took off 6 bases at V and 7 bases at J, with 9 bases between the two ends. This CDR3 spans 12 amino acids. In nucleotides, the CDR3 is TGTGCCAGCAGCCCTGACGTCGGGGAGCTGTTTTTT. Amino acids: CASSPDVGELFF.

The genes are TRBV27 and TRBJ2-2, with D possibly being TRBD2 (7 bases). This CDR3 comprises 14 residues. CDR1 is MNHEY and CDR2 is SMNVEV in the germline V gene (reference sequence). Trimming took off 6 bases at V and 5 bases at J, with 13 bases between the two ends. The CDR3 bases are TGTGCCAGCAGGTGGGGAGGGGGGACCGGGGAGCTGTTTTTT. It yields the protein CASRWGGGTGELFF.